This T cell receptor (beta chain) was recorded in a study of siplizumab effects on memory and regulatory T cells. Generated by immunoSEQ multiplex PCR, the TCRdb table keeps only in-frame clones and is missing some. This sample has tens of thousands of clones, with around 94% found just once. This CDR3 contains 13 residues. Germline CDR1 is SGHDN and CDR2 is FVKESK. Deletions cut 4 bases from V and 2 bases from J, with 8 bases between. Regarding this clone: The antigen remains unidentified.

General study findings and limits: Sequences below about 10^-5 frequency were poorly captured. As a result, only a minor fraction of alloreactive clones mapped to unstimulated subsets. With siplizumab, mappable alloreactive CD4+ clones averaged roughly 65% Treg-derived, versus 25% to 30% in controls.

The sequence derives from a human donor in good health. Material for sequencing was non-Treg CD4+ T cells sorted from blood. The chain uses TRBV14 and TRBJ1-2; D unclear. This CDR3 is CASSLLANYGYTF. In nucleotides, the CDR3 is TGTGCCAGCAGCCTTTTAGCAAACTATGGCTACACCTTC.